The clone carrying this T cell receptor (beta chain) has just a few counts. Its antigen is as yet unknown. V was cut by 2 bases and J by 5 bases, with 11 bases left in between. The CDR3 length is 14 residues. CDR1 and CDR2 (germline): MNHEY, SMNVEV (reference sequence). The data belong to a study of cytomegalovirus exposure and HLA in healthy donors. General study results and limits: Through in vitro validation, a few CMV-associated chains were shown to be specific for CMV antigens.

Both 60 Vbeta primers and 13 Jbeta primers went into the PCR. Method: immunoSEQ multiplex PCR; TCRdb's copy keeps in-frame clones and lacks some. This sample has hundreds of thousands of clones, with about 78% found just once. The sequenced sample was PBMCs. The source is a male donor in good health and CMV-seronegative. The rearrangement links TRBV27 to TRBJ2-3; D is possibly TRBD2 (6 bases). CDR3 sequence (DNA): TGTGCCAGCAGTTTACTCGGGGGTTTAGATACGCAGTATTTT. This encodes CASSLLGGLDTQYF.